The 14 T cell receptor beta chains below were found in one sample sequenced in a study of response to subunit inactivated influenza vaccine. Via MiXCR, TCRdb re-called the RT-PCR reads, giving one row per CDR3 protein. The table records roughly 650,000 distinct CDR3 sequences, around 13% of them present only once. The sample consisted of PBMCs from blood, taken 14 days before vaccination. These receptors all come from a man in his fifties who received an inactivated influenza vaccine.

This clonotype has more than one count but fewer than ten. The V and J genes are TRBV2 and TRBJ2-3; 11 bases agree with TRBD2. The CDR3 loop spans 17 amino acids. After removal of 6 bases from V and 0 bases from J, the junction contained 8 bases not matched to a gene. Germline-derived CDR1 and CDR2 are SNHLY and FYNNEI. CDR3 DNA: TGTGCCAGCAGAAGACTAGCGGGAATGGGGAGCACAGATACGCAGTATTTT. Protein sequence: CASRRLAGMGSTDTQYF.

This chain joins TRBV5-1 and TRBJ2-3; 10 bases map to TRBD2. The CDR3 contains 16 residues. V lost 0 bases, J lost 6 bases, and 7 bases stayed unmatched. The germline V gene has CDR1 SGHRS and CDR2 YFSETQ. The CDR3: CASSLDIAGGGDTQYF. As DNA, the CDR3 is TGCGCCAGCAGCTTGGATATAGCGGGAGGAGGGGATACGCAGTATTTT. The entire variable domain, with the rest obtained from reference TRBV5-1 and TRBJ2-3, is as follows: KAGVTQTPRYLIKTRGQQVTLSCSPISGHRSVSWYQQTPGQGLQFLFEYFSETQRNKGNFPGRFSGRQFSNSRSEMNVSTLELGDSALYLCASSLDIAGGGDTQYFGPGTRLTVL.

The chain joins TRBV3-1 to TRBJ2-2, with D tentatively TRBD1 (6 bases). From germline, CDR1 is LGHDT and CDR2 YNNKEL (reference sequence). Deletions cut 6 bases from V and 3 bases from J, with 14 bases between. This CDR3 contains 15 residues. The CDR3 region has the DNA TGTGCCAGCAGACAAACAGGGTTCGACACCGGGGAGCTGTTTTTT. It encodes CASRQTGFDTGELFF.

This clonotype was picked up a small number of times. This chain joins TRBV20-1 and TRBJ2-5; tentatively, D is TRBD1 (6 bases). This CDR3 contains 15 residues. Trimming took 2 bases from V and 4 from J, leaving 17 bases between them. Looked up from germline, CDR1 is DFQATT and CDR2 is SNEGSKA (reference sequence). CDR3 region: CSARKVMGAGETQYF. In DNA form, the CDR3 reads TGCAGTGCTAGAAAGGTTATGGGGGCAGGAGAGACCCAGTACTTC.

At least ten counts were recorded for this clonotype. The chain couples TRBV29-1 to TRBJ2-1; 11 nucleotides agree with TRBD2. Trimming cost V 2 bases and J 3 bases; bases outside gene matches: 3. CDR3 size: 15 residues. Germline loops: CDR1 SQVTM, CDR2 ANQGSEA. The CDR3 here is CSVESLAGGYNEQFF. The CDR3 region has the DNA TGCAGCGTTGAATCGCTAGCGGGAGGCTACAATGAGCAGTTCTTC.

This clonotype was counted between two and nine times. The gene calls are TRBV7-9 and TRBJ2-5; 8 bases match TRBD1. CDR3 size: 14 residues. The germline gives CDR1 SEHNR, CDR2 FQNEAQ (reference sequence). V shed 5 bases and J 5 bases; nucleotides not matched to a gene: 7. CDR3 DNA: TGTGCCAGCAGCGTTTCAGGGGGCCGGGAGACCCAGTACTTC. Its translation: CASSVSGGRETQYF.

The rearrangement joins TRBV25-1 to TRBJ1-2; D perhaps matches TRBD1 (6 bases). The germline gives CDR1 MGHDK, CDR2 SYGVNS. V shed 2 bases and J shed 3 bases, with 10 bases lying between them. The CDR3 extends over 14 amino acids. CDR3 loop: CASSEAGAHYGYTF. Written as DNA, the CDR3 is TGTGCCAGCAGTGAAGCGGGGGCGCACTATGGCTACACCTTC.

This clonotype showed up just a few times. The genes are TRBV7-2 and TRBJ1-1; D perhaps matches TRBD1 (5 bases). The V end lost 1 base, the J end lost 7 bases, and 7 bases lay between the germline ends. Germline CDR1 SGHTA, CDR2 FQGNSA. The CDR3 is 12 residues long. CDR3 sequence reads: CASSLGGGEAFF. The CDR3 DNA follows: TGTGCCAGCAGCTTAGGTGGGGGTGAAGCTTTCTTT.

This clonotype was detected a few times. The CDR3 sequence: CASSFLTTEAFF. The CDR3 bases are TGTGCCAGCAGTTTTTTGACCACTGAAGCTTTCTTT. This chain joins TRBV12-3 or TRBV12-4 and TRBJ1-1; D is uncertain. CDR3 length: 12 residues. Trimming pared 3 bases from V and 4 bases from J, leaving 6 bases between.

This clonotype was found a few times. J is TRBJ2-3 and V is TRBV4-2, with D perhaps TRBD1 or TRBD2 (5 bases each). Germline V CDR1 and CDR2: LGHNA, YNFKEQ. Deletions cut 3 bases from V and 6 bases from J, with 13 bases between. This CDR3 region has 14 residues. The CDR3 protein is CASSHSGPPDTQYF. CDR3 in DNA: TGTGCCAGCAGCCACTCGGGGCCTCCGGATACGCAGTATTTT.

This clonotype was detected many times. The chain carries TRBV20-1 and TRBJ2-3; D may be TRBD1 (5 bases). Trimming stripped 7 bases from V and 1 base from J, with 6 bases between. The CDR3 loop spans 11 amino acids. Germline loops: CDR1 DFQATT, CDR2 SNEGSKA (reference sequence). This CDR3 reads CSVQGTDTQYF. The CDR3 bases are TGCAGTGTACAGGGCACAGATACGCAGTATTTT.

The chain combines TRBV15 with TRBJ1-3, with D hard to call. This CDR3 spans 13 amino acids. V shed 9 bases and J shed 4 bases, with 13 bases lying between them. Germline lookup yields CDR1 LNHNV and CDR2 YYDKDF (reference sequence). This CDR3 reads CATTAGYGNTIYF. CDR3 DNA: TGTGCCACGACGGCGGGATACGGAAACACCATATATTTT. Complete variable domain (other parts from reference TRBV15 and TRBJ1-3): DAMVIQNPRYQVTQFGKPVTLSCSQTLNHNVMYWYQQKSSQAPKLLFHYYDKDFNNEADTPDNFQSRRPNTSFCFLDIRSPGLGDTAMYLCATTAGYGNTIYFGEGSWLTVV.

This clonotype was seen more than once but under ten times. The chain carries TRBV20-1 and TRBJ2-7; D possibly uses TRBD1 or TRBD2 (5 bases each). CDR1 is DFQATT, CDR2 SNEGSKA, per germline (reference sequence). CDR3 length equals 13 residues. Between the trimmed V and J ends, which lost 1 base and 2 bases, there was a span of 9 bases. CDR3 in DNA: TGCAGTGCTAGAGGAAGAGGGGCCTACGAGCAGTACTTC. Its protein is CSARGRGAYEQYF.

V usage is TRBV27 and J usage is TRBJ1-2, with TRBD1 matching 7 bases. CDR3 length equals 14 residues. The ends lost 4 bases at V and 5 bases at J; junction bases unmatched: 7. CDR1 is MNHEY and CDR2 is SMNVEV in the germline V gene (reference sequence). The CDR3 coding sequence is TGTGCCAGCAGTTCACCTTCGACAGGGTATGGCTACACCTTC. It is translated as CASSSPSTGYGYTF.